Reported below is one T cell receptor beta chain. Its target is unknown. PCR primers comprised 60 Vbeta and 13 Jbeta primers. Generated by immunoSEQ multiplex PCR, the TCRdb table keeps only in-frame clones and is missing some. In the table there are approximately 130,000 clones, about 87% of which are singletons. Healthy bone marrow donors made up the cohort. This record belongs to a study of cytomegalovirus exposure and HLA in healthy donors. Study findings and constraints: CMV serostatus was the only immune exposure information that was available. A later analysis showed TCR association rates differing by HLA locus, peaking at DRB1 and lowest at HLA-C.

The V and J ends lost 0 bases and 4 bases respectively, with 14 bases between them. From germline, CDR1 is SGHRS and CDR2 YFSETQ. The CDR3 sequence is 15 residues long. The chain is built from TRBV5-1 and TRBJ2-7, with a tentative D call TRBD1 (5 bases). Sequencing was performed on PBMCs. The sequence was collected from a woman in her twenties or thirties in good health and CMV-seronegative. CDR3 bases: TGCGCCAGCAGCTTGGTTCACGGGCAGGGTTACGAGCAGTACTTC. Protein: CASSLVHGQGYEQYF.